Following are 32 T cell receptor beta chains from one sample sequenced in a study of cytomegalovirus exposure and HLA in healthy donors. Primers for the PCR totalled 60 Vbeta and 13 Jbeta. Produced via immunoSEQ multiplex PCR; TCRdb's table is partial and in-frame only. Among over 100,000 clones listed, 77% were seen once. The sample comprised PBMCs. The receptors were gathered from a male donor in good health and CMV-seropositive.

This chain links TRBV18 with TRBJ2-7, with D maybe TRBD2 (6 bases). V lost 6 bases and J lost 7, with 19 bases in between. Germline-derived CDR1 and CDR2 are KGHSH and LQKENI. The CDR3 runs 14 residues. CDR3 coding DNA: TGTGCCAGCTCTCTTGGTGGGGGGACGAGTGAGCAGTACTTC. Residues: CASSLGGGTSEQYF.

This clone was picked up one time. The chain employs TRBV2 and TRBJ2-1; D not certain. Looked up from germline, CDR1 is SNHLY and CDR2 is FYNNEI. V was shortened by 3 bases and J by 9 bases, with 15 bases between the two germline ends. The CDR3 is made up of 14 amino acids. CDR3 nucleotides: TGTGCCAGCAGTGATTTGGCCCGCACGCTTGAGCAGTTCTTC. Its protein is CASSDLARTLEQFF.

Here the CDR3 DNA reads TGCGCCAGCAGGGGAGCGGGGGGAACCGGGGAGCTGTTTTTT. Its protein is CASRGAGGTGELFF. This chain joins TRBV4-1 and TRBJ2-2; 9 bases fit TRBD2. The J segment lost 5 bases and the V segment lost 6 bases, leaving 4 bases of the junction unmatched. Germline values: CDR1 MGHRA, CDR2 YSYEKL. The CDR3 has 14 residues.

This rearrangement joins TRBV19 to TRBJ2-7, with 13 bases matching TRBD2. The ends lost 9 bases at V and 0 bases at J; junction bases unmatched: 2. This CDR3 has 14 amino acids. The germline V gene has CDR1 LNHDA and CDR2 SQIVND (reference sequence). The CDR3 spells CASGTSGDSYEQYF. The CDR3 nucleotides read TGTGCCAGCGGGACTAGCGGGGACTCCTACGAGCAGTACTTC.

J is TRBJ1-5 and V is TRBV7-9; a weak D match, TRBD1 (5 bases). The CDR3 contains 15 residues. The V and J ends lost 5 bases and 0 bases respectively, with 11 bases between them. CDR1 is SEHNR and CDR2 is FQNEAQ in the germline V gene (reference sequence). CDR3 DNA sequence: TGTGCCAGCAGCCCCGGACATCATAGCAATCAGCCCCAGCATTTT. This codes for CASSPGHHSNQPQHF.

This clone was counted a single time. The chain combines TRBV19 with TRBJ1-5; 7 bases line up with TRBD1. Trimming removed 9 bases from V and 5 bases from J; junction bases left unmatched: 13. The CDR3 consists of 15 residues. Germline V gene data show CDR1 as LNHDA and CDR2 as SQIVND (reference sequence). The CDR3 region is CASQGGGRFYQPQHF. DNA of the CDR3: TGTGCCAGCCAGGGGGGCGGACGGTTTTATCAGCCCCAGCATTTT.

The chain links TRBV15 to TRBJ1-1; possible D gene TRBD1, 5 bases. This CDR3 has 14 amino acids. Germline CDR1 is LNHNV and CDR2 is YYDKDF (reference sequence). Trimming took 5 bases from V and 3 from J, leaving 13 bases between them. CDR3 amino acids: CATSPGGDYTEAFF. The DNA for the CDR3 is TGTGCCACCAGCCCCGGGGGGGACTACACTGAAGCTTTCTTT.

In DNA form, the CDR3 reads TGTGCCAGTACAGCGGGGAGCTCCTACGAGCAGTACTTC. Protein product: CASTAGSSYEQYF. The J gene is TRBJ2-7, the V gene TRBV19; 7 nucleotides match TRBD2. The CDR3 runs to 13 residues. Germline V gene sequence: CDR1 LNHDA, CDR2 SQIVND (reference sequence). The V and J ends lost 7 bases and 0 bases, in that order; junction bases with no gene match: 3.

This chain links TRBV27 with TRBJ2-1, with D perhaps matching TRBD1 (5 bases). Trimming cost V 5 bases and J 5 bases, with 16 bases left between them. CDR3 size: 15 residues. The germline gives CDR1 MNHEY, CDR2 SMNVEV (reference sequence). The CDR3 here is CASSVRGFRDNEQFF. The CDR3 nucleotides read TGTGCCAGCAGTGTTAGGGGATTTCGGGACAATGAGCAGTTCTTC.

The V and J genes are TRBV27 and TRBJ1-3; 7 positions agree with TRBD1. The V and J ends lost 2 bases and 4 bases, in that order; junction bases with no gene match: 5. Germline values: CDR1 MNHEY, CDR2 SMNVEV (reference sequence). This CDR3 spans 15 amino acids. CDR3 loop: CASSLRRGPGNTIYF. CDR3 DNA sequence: TGTGCCAGCAGTTTAAGGAGGGGGCCCGGAAACACCATATATTTT.

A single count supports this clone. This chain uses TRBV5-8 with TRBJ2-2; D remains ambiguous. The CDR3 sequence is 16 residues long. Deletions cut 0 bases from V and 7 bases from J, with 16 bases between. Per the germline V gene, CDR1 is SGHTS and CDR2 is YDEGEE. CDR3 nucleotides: TGTGCCAGCAGCTTGGATATGGTTATACGCGGCGGGGAGCTGTTTTTT. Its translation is CASSLDMVIRGGELFF. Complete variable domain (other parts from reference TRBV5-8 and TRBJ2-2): EAGVTQSPTHLIKTRGQQATLRCSPISGHTSVYWYQQALGLGLQFLLWYDEGEERNRGNFPPRFSGRQFPNYSSELNVNALELEDSALYLCASSLDMVIRGGELFFGEGSRLTVL.

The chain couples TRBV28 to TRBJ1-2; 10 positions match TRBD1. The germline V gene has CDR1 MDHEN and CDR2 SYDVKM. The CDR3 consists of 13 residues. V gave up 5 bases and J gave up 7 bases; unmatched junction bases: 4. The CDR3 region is CASSPDRGLGYTF. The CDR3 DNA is TGTGCCAGCAGTCCCGACAGGGGGCTTGGCTACACCTTC.

CDR3: CASSPFTSSYTGELFF. CDR3 in DNA: TGTGCCAGCTCACCATTTACTAGCAGTTACACCGGGGAGCTGTTTTTT. V usage is TRBV18 and J usage is TRBJ2-2; perhaps TRBD2 as D (6 bases). The CDR3 contains 16 residues. V lost 2 bases and J 3 bases, leaving 13 bases between the germline ends. Germline CDR1 and CDR2: KGHSH and LQKENI. The full variable domain, rest sourced from reference TRBV18 and TRBJ2-2, is NAGVMQNPRHLVRRRGQEARLRCSPMKGHSHVYWYRQLPEEGLKFMVYLQKENIIDESGMPKERFSAEFPKEGPSILRIQQVVRGDSAAYFCASSPFTSSYTGELFFGEGSRLTVL.

CDR3 amino acids: CASSEGSGGGNTIYF. The CDR3 DNA reads TGTGCCAGCAGTGAAGGTTCGGGAGGTGGAAACACCATATATTTT. The rearrangement links TRBV2 to TRBJ1-3, with D unresolved. Germline assignment: CDR1 SNHLY and CDR2 FYNNEI. Between the trimmed V and J ends, which lost 1 base and 3 bases, there was a span of 10 bases. This CDR3 spans 15 amino acids.

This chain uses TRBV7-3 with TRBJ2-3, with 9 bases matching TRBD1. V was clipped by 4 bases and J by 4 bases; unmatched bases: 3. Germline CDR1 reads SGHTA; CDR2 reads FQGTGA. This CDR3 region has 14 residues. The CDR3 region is CASSSGQGADTQYF. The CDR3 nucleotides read TGTGCCAGCAGCTCGGGACAGGGAGCAGATACGCAGTATTTT.

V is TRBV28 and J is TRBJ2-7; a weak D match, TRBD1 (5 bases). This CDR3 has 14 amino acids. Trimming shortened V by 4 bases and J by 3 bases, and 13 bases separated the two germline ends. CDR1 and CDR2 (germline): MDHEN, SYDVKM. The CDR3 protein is CASSWGRANYEQYF. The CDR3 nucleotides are TGTGCCAGCAGTTGGGGCAGGGCGAACTACGAGCAGTACTTC.

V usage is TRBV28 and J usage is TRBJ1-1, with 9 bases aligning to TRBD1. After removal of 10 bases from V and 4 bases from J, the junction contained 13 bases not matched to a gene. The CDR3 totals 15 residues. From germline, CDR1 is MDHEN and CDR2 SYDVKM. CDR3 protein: CATRPGTGTGTEAFF. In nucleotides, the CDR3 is TGTGCCACCCGTCCCGGGACAGGGACGGGCACTGAAGCTTTCTTT.

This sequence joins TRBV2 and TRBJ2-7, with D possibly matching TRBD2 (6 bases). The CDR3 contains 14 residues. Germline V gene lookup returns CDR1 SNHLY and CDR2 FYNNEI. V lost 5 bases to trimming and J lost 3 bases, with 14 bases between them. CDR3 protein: CASSLVRRGYEQYF. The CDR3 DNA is TGTGCCAGCAGTCTTGTCCGGCGGGGCTACGAGCAGTACTTC.

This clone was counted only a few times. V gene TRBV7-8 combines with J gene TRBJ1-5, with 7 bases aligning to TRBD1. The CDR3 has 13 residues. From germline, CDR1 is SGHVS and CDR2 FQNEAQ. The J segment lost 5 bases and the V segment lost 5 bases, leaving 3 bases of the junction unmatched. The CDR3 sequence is CASSTQGDQPQHF. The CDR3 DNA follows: TGTGCCAGCAGCACCCAGGGGGATCAGCCCCAGCATTTT.

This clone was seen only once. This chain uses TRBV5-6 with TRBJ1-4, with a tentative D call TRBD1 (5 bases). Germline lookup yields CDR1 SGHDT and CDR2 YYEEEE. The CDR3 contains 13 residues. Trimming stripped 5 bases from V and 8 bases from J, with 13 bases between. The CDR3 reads CASSLTGGEKLFF. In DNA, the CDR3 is TGTGCCAGCAGTTTGACGGGGGGAGAAAAACTGTTTTTT.

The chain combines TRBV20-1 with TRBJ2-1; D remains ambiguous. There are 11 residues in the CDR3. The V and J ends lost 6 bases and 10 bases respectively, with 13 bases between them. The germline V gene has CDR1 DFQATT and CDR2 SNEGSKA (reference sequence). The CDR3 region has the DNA TGCAGTGCCCCCTCGCGGCTAGAGCAGTTCTTC. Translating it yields CSAPSRLEQFF.

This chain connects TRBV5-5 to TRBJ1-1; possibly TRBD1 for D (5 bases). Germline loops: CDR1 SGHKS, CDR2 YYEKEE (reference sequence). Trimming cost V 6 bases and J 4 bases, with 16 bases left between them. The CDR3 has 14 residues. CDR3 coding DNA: TGTGCCAGCACCCCACTGGGGGGGAGCACTGAAGCTTTCTTT. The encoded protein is CASTPLGGSTEAFF.

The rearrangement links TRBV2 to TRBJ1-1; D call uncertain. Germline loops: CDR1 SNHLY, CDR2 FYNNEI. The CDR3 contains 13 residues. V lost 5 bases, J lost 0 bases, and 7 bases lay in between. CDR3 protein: CASSPPLNTEAFF. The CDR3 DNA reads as TGTGCCAGCAGTCCCCCATTGAACACTGAAGCTTTCTTT.

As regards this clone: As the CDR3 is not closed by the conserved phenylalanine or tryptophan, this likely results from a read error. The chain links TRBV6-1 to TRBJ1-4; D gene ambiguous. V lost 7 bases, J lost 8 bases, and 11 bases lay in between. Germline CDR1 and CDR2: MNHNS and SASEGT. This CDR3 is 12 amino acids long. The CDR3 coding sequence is TGTGCCAGCACTCCTACAGACGAAAAACTGTTTTCT. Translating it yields CASTPTDEKLFS.

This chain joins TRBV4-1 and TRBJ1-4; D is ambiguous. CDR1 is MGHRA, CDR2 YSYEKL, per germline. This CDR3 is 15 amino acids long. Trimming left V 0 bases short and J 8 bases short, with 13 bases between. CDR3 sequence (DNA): TGCGCCAGCAGCCAAGATCCCCTAGGCGAGGAAAAACTGTTTTTT. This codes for CASSQDPLGEEKLFF.

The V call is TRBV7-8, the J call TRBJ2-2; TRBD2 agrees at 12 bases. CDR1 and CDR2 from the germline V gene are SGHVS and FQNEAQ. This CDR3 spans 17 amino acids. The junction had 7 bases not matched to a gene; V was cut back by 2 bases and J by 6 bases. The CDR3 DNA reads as TGTGCCAGCAGCTTAACGGCTAGCGGGAGGGCAGCCGGGGAGCTGTTTTTT. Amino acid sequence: CASSLTASGRAAGELFF.

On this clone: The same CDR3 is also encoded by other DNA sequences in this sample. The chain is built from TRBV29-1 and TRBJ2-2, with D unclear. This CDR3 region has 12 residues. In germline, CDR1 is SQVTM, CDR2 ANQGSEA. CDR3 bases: TGCAGTGCGGCCGAGGTATTCGGGGAGCTGTTTTTT. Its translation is CSAAEVFGELFF.

The DNA of the CDR3 is TGTGCCAGCAGTGCCGGGACAGGGGGCCTCCCTCGCACAGATACGCAGTATTTT. It encodes CASSAGTGGLPRTDTQYF. The V and J genes are TRBV7-9 and TRBJ2-3; 12 bases are shared with TRBD1. V gave up 6 bases and J gave up 1 base; unmatched junction bases: 11. Germline CDR1 reads SEHNR; CDR2 reads FQNEAQ (reference sequence). This CDR3 is 18 amino acids long.

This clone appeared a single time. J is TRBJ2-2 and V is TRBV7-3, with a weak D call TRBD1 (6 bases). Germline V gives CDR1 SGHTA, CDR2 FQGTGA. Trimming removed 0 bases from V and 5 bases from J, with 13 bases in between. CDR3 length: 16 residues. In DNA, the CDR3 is TGTGCCAGCAGCTTAACCAGGGGCAGCGGAACCGGGGAGCTGTTTTTT. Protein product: CASSLTRGSGTGELFF.

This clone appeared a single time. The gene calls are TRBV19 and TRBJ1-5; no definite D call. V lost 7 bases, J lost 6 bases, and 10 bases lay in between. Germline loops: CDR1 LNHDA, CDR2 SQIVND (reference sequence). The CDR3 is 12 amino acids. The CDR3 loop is CASTNRFQPQHF. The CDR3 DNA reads TGTGCCAGTACCAATCGGTTTCAGCCCCAGCATTTT.

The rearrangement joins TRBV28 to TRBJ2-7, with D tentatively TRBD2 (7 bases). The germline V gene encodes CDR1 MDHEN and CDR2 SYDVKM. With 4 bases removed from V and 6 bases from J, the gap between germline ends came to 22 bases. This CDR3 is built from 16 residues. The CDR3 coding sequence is TGTGCCAGCAGTTACCTCCCACGGGGGGCGCGGGGCGAGCAGTACTTC. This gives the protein CASSYLPRGARGEQYF.

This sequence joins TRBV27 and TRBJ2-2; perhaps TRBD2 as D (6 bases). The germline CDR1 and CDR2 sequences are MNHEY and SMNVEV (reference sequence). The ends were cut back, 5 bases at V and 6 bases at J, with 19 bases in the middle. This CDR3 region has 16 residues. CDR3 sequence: CASSHGTRVYSGELFF. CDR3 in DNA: TGTGCCAGCAGTCACGGGACTCGAGTCTACTCCGGGGAGCTGTTTTTT.